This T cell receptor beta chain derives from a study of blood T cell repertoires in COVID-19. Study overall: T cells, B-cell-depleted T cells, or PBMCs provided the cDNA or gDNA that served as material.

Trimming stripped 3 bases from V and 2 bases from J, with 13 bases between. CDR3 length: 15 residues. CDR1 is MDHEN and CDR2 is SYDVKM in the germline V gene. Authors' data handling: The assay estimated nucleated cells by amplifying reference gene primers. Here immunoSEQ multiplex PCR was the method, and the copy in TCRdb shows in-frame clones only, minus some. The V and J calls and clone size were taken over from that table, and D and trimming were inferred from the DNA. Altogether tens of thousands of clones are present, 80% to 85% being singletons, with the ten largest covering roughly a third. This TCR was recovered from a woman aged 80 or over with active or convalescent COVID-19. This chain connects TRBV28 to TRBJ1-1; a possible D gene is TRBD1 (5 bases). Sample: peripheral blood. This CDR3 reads CASSLSGIINTEAFF. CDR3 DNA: TGTGCCAGCAGTTTGTCAGGGATAATAAACACTGAAGCTTTCTTT.